This entry is about one TCR beta chain. Its antigen is unidentified. The sample comes from a study of shared clonotypes between healthy human individuals. Profiled with immunoSEQ multiplex PCR; TCRdb holds only in-frame clones, not every one. The table has about 2 million clones, 85% to 95% seen once. The CDR3 covers 13 residues. V was trimmed by 3 bases and J by 10 bases, leaving 18 bases between them. Germline assignment: CDR1 GTSNPN and CDR2 SVGIG (reference sequence). Study-level results: Non-shared clonotypes displayed generation probabilities falling below those of clonotypes present in all four donors.

The TCR comes from a man younger than 35 in good health. Sequences were obtained from naive CD4+ T cells sorted from blood. Specified subset: CD45RA+ positively selected. The chain joins TRBV30 to TRBJ1-1, with TRBD1 as a possible D gene (5 bases). This CDR3 reads CAWRLGPGRGAFF. The CDR3 DNA is TGTGCCTGGAGACTCGGTCCGGGGCGAGGAGCTTTCTTT.